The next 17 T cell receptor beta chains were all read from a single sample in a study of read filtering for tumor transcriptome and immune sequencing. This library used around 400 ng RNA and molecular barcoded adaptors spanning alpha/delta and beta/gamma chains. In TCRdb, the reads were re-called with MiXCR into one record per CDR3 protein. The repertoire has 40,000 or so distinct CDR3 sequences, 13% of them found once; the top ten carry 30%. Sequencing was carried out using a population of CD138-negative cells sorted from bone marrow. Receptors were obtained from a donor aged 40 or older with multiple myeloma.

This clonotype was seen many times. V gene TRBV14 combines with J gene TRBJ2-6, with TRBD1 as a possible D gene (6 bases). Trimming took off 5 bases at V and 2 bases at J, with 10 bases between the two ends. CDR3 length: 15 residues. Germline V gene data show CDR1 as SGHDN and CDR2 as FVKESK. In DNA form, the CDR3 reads TGTGCCAGCAGCTTACAGGGCCCTGGGGCCAACGTCCTGACTTTC. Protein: CASSLQGPGANVLTF.

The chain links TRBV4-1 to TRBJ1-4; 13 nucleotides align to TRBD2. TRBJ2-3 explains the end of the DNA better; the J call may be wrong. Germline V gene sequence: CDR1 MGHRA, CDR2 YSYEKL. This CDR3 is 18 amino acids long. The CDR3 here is CASSQSGLAGAGADTQYF. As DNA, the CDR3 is TGCGCCAGCAGCCAGTCCGGACTAGCGGGAGCAGGGGCAGATACGCAGTATTTT.

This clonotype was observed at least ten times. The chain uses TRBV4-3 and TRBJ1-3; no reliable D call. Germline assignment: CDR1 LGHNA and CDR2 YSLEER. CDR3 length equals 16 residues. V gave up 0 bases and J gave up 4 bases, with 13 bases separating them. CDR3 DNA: TGCGCCAGCAGCCAAGATGACCGTTCTGGCGGAAACACCATATATTTT. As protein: CASSQDDRSGGNTIYF.

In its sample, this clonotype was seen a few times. The CDR3 region is CSVEDRGTGNTIYF. DNA of the CDR3: TGCAGCGTTGAGGACAGGGGTACTGGAAACACCATATATTTT. The chain employs TRBV29-1 and TRBJ1-3; 9 positions agree with TRBD1. V gave up 3 bases and J gave up 2 bases; unmatched junction bases: 2. This CDR3 is built from 14 residues. Germline CDR1 is SQVTM and CDR2 is ANQGSEA.

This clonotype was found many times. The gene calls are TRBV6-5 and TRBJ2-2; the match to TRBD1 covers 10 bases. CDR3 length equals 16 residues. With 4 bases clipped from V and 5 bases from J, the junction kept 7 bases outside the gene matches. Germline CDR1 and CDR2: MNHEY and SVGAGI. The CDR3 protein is CASSLTGGILTGELFF. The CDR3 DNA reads TGTGCCAGCAGTTTGACAGGGGGCATCCTAACCGGGGAGCTGTTTTTT.

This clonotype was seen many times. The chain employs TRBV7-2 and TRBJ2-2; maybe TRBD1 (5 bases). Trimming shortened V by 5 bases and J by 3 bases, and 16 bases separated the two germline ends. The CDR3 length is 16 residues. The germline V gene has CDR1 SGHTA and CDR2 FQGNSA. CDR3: CASSRRDRQDTGELFF. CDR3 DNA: TGTGCCAGCAGCCGACGAGACAGACAAGACACCGGGGAGCTGTTTTTT.

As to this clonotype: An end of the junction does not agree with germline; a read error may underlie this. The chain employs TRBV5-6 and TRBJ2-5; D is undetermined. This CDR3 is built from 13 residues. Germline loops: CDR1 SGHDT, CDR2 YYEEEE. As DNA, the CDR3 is TGTGCCAGCAGCTTCGGCAGCCAAGAGATCCAGTACTTC. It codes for CASSFGSQEIQYF.

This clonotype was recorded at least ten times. The CDR3 nucleotides read TGCGCCAGCAGAGACACCGGGGCCCTCCTAAACATTCAGTACTTC. Residues: CASRDTGALLNIQYF. V is TRBV5-1 and J is TRBJ2-4; D possibly matches TRBD1 or TRBD2 (5 bases each). Per the germline V gene, CDR1 is SGHRS and CDR2 is YFSETQ. The CDR3 sequence is 15 residues long. V lost 5 bases and J 6 bases, leaving 18 bases between the germline ends.

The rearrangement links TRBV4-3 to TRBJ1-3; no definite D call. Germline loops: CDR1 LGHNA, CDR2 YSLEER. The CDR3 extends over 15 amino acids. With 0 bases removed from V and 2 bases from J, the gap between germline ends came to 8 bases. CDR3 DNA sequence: TGCGCCAGCAGCCAAGATGTGTTTGCTGGAAACACCATATATTTT. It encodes CASSQDVFAGNTIYF.

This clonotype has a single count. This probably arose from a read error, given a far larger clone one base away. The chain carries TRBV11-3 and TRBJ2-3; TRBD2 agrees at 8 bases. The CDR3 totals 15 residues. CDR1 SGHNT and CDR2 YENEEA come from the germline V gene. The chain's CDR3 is CASSLDAGGTDTRYF. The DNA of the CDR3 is TGTGCCAGCAGCTTAGATGCGGGGGGCACAGATACGCGGTATTTT.

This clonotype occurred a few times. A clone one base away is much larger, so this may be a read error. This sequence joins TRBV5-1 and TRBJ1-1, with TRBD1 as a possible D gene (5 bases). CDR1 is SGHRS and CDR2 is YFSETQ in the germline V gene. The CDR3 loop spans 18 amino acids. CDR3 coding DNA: TGCGCCAGCAGCTTGGGGGCCCGGGAATGGATTGTGGACACTGTAGCTTTCTTT. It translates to CASSLGAREWIVDTVAFF.

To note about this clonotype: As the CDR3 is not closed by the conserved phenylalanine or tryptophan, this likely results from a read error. CDR3 loop: CASSIGTVSNQPQHL. CDR3 DNA: TGTGCCAGTAGTATAGGGACAGTAAGTAATCAGCCCCAGCATTTG. This chain links TRBV19 with TRBJ1-5; tentatively, D is TRBD1 (6 bases). Trimming took off 1 base at V and 4 bases at J, with 11 bases between the two ends. Germline V gives CDR1 LNHDA, CDR2 SQIVND (reference sequence). This CDR3 comprises 15 residues.

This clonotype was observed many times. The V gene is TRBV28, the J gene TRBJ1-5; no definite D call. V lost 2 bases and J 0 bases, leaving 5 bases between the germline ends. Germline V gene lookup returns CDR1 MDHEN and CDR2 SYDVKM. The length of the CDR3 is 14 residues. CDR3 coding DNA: TGTGCCAGCAGTTTACCTTATAGCAATCAGCCCCAGCATTTT. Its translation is CASSLPYSNQPQHF. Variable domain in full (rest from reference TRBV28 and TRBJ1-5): DVKVTQSSRYLVKRTGEKVFLECVQDMDHENMFWYRQDPGLGLRLIYFSYDVKMKEKGDIPEGYSVSREKKERFSLILESASTNQTSMYLCASSLPYSNQPQHFGDGTRLSIL.

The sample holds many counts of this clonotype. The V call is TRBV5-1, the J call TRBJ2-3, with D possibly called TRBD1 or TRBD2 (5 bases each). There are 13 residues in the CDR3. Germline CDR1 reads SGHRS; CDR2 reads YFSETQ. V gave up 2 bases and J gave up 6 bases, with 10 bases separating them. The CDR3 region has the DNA TGCGCCAGCAGCTTTTCCGGGACGGATACGCAGTATTTT. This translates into CASSFSGTDTQYF.

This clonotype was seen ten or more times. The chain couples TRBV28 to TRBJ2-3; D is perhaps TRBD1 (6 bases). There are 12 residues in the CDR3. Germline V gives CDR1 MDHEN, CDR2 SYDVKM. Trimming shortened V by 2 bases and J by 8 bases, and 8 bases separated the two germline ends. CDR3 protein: CASSLPGATQYF. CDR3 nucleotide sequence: TGTGCCAGCAGTTTACCAGGGGCTACGCAGTATTTT.

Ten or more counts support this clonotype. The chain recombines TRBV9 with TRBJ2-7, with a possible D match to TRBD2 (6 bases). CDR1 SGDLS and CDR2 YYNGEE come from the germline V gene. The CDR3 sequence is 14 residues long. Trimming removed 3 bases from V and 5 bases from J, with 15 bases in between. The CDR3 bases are TGTGCCAGCAGCGCCACCGGGAGTACCGACGAGCAGTACTTC. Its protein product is CASSATGSTDEQYF. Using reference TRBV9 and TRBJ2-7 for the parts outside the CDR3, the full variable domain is DSGVTQTPKHLITATGQRVTLRCSPRSGDLSVYWYQQSLDQGLQFLIQYYNGEERAKGNILERFSAQQFPDLHSELNLSSLELGDSALYFCASSATGSTDEQYFGPGTRLTVT.

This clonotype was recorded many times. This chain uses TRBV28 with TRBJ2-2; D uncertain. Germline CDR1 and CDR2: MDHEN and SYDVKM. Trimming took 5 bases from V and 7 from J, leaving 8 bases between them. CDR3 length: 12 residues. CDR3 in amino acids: CASSPRLGELFF. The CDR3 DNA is TGTGCCAGCAGTCCAAGACTCGGGGAGCTGTTTTTT.